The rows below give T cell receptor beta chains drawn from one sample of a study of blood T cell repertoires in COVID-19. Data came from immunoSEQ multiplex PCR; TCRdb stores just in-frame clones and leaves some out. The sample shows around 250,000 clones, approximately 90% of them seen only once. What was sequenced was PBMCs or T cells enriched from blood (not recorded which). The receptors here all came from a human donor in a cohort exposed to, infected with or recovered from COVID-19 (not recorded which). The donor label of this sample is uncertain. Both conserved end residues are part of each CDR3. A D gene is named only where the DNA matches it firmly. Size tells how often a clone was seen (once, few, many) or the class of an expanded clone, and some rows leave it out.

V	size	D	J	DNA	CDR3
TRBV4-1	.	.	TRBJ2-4	TGCGCCAGCAGCCATGCGGGACGTGAGCCCAAAAACATTCAGTACTTC	CASSHAGREPKNIQYF
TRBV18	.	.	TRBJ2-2	TGTGCCAGCTCACCCCGGGGGACGAACACCGGGGAGCTGTTTTTT	CASSPRGTNTGELFF
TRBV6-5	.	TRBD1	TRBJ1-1	TGTGCCAGCAGTTACTCGACAGGGCGGGGCACTGAAGCTTTCTTT	CASSYSTGRGTEAFF
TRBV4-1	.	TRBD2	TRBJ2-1	TGCGCCAGCAGCCAAAGATTTTCCGGGACTAGCGGGTCCCTCTACAATGAGCAGTTCTTC	CASSQRFSGTSGSLYNEQFF
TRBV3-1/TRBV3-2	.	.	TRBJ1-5	TGTGCCAGCAGCCCGGGGGTTAGCAATCAGCCCCAGCATTTT	CASSPGVSNQPQHF
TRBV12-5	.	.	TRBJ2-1	TGTGCTAGTGGTTGGTCGACAGGAATCTACAATGAGCAGTTCTTC	CASGWSTGIYNEQFF
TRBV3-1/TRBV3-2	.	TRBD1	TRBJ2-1	TGTGCCAGCAGCCAAGATCTCAACAGGGGAAATGAGCAGTTCTTC	CASSQDLNRGNEQFF
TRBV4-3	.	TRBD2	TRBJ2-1	TGCGCCAGCAGCCTAGATTACGGGGGGGCGGCCTACAATGAGCAGTTCTTC	CASSLDYGGAAYNEQFF
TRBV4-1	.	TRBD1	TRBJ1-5	TGCGCCAGCACCGCCAGACTTGAGATCAGGGGGCCGAGCAATCAGCCCCAGCATTTT	CASTARLEIRGPSNQPQHF
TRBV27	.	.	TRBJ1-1	TGTGCCAGCAGTTTGGGTCGGGGGGGCCGGAACACTGAAGCTTTCTTT	CASSLGRGGRNTEAFF
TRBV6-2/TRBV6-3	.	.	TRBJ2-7	TGTGCCAGCAGTTACCAGGGTTGGAACGAGCAGTACTTC	CASSYQGWNEQYF
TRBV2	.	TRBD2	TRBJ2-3	TGTGCCAGCAGTGAACCGACTAGCGGGGGGTGGGCAGATACGCAGTATTTT	CASSEPTSGGWADTQYF
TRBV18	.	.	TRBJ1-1	TGTGCCAGCTCACCCCCTGGACAGCTGAACACTGAAGCTTTCTTT	CASSPPGQLNTEAFF
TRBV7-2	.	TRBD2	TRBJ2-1	TGTGCCAGCGGATTACGGGCGGGGGCTAGCGGGGGAAATGAGCAGTTCTTC	CASGLRAGASGGNEQFF
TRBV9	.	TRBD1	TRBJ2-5	TGTGCCAGCAGCGTGGGACAGGGGGCGTGGGAGACCCAGTACTTC	CASSVGQGAWETQYF
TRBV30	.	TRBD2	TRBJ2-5	TGTGCCTGGAGTGTACTAGCGGGCCAAGAGACCCAGTACTTC	CAWSVLAGQETQYF
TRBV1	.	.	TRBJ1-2	TGCACCAGCAGCCAAGAAGAAGGGGGCCTCTATGGCTACACCTTC	CTSSQEEGGLYGYTF
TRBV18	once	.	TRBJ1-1	TGTGCCAGCTCACAAGGTACAGTGAACACTGAAGCTTTCTTT	CASSQGTVNTEAFF
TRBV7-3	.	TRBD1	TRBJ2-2	TGTGCCAGCAGCTCTACAGGGGCGGGCACCGGGGAGCTGTTTTTT	CASSSTGAGTGELFF
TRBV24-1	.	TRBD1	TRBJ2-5	TGTGCCACCAGTGATTCAGGACAGGGACAAGAGACCCAGTACTTC	CATSDSGQGQETQYF
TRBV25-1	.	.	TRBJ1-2	TGTGCCAGCAGTGGACTGGACAATAACTATGGCTACACCTTC	CASSGLDNNYGYTF
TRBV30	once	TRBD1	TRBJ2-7	TGTGCCTGGAGTCCCGACAGGGGGCGGTACGAGCAGTACTTC	CAWSPDRGRYEQYF
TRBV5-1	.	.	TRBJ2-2	TGCGCCAGCAGCTTGAAGGGAGCGGGCACCGGGGAGCTGTTTTTT	CASSLKGAGTGELFF
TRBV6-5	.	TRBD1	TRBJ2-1	TGTGCCAGCAGTTACTTCGGACAGGGCGATGAGCAGTTCTTC	CASSYFGQGDEQFF
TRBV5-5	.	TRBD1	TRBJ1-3	TGTGCCAGCAGCTTTGGGACAGTAACTGGAAACACCATATATTTT	CASSFGTVTGNTIYF
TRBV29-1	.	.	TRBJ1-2	TGCAGCGTTGTCGGGGGTTCCTCCTCTGGAACCTTC	CSVVGGSSSGTF
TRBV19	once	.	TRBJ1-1	TGTGCCAGTAGTAGGCAGGCTAACACTGAAGCTTTCTTT	CASSRQANTEAFF
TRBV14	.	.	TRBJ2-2	TGTGCCAGCAGCCAAGGACCGATTGGAAGGGGTCAGACCGGGGAGCTGTTTTTT	CASSQGPIGRGQTGELFF
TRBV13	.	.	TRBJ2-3	TGTGCCAGCAGCCCCCAAGGGGGCACAGATACGCAGTATTTT	CASSPQGGTDTQYF
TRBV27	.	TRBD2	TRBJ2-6	TGTGCCAGCAGTTTATACTACTCGGGACTAGCGGGGGCCTCTGGGGCCAACGTCCTGACTTTC	CASSLYYSGLAGASGANVLTF
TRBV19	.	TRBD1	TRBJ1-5	TGTGCCAGTAGTATAGGGACAGGGAGCCAGCCCCAGCATTTT	CASSIGTGSQPQHF
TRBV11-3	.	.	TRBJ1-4	TGTGCCAGCACCACCACCTGGGCAGCCCTTCAGGATGAAAAACTGTTTTTT	CASTTTWAALQDEKLFF
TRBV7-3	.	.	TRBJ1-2	TGTGCCAGCAGCAGGGATGACTATACTAACTATGGCTACACCTTC	CASSRDDYTNYGYTF
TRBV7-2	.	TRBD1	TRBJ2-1	TGTGCCAGCAGCCCAACGACAGGGGGACATGAGCAGTTCTTC	CASSPTTGGHEQFF
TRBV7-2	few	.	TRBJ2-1	TGTGCCAGCAGCTTAGCGAGCTTAAGCTCCTACAATGAGCAGTTCTTC	CASSLASLSSYNEQFF
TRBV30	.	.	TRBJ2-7	TGTGCCTGGAGCGGGACCTACGAGCAGTACTTC	CAWSGTYEQYF
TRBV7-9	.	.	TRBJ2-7	TGTGCCAGCAGCGGTTGGAAACAGGGGGGGTCCTACGAGCAGTACTTC	CASSGWKQGGSYEQYF
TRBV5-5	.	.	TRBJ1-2	TGTGCCAGCAACCCCGTAGGGGCGGACTATGGCTACACCTTC	CASNPVGADYGYTF
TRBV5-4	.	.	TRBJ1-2	TGTGCCAGCAGCCACTTTGAGCGGACTGGAAACTATGGCTACACCTTC	CASSHFERTGNYGYTF
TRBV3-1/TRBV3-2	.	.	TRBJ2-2	TGTGCCAGCAGCCAAGAGTTTGGGTTGCAAGACTCGAGCTCCGGGGAGCTGTTTTTT	CASSQEFGLQDSSSGELFF
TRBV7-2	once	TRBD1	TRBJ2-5	TGTGCCAGCAGCTTAGACGAGGGGGCGTACCAAGAGACCCAGTACTTC	CASSLDEGAYQETQYF